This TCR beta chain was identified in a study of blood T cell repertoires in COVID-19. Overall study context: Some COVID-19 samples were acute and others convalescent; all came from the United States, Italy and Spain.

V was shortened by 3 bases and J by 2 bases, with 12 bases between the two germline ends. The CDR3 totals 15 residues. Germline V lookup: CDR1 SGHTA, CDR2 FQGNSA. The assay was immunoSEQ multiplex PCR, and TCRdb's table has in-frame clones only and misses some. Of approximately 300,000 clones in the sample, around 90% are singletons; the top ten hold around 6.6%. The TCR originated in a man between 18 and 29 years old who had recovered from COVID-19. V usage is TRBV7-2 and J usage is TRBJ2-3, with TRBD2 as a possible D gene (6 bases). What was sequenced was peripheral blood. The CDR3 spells CASSFGGIDTDTQYF. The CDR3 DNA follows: TGTGCCAGCAGCTTCGGCGGGATTGACACAGATACGCAGTATTTT.